This entry lists 21 T cell receptor beta chains sequenced from one sample in a study of shared clonotypes between healthy human individuals. Sequencing was performed with immunoSEQ multiplex PCR; in TCRdb, only in-frame clones are kept and a portion is missing. This sample has about 560,000 clones; just over 75% occur once, and the top ten carry 12%. The sequencing input was PBMCs. The receptors were gathered from a middle-aged woman in good health. Some clones in this sample may be carry-over from other donors' samples.

The J gene is TRBJ1-1, the V gene TRBV7-9; D not certain. Trimming pared 6 bases from V and 1 base from J, leaving 18 bases between. CDR1 and CDR2 (germline): SEHNR, FQNEAQ (reference sequence). The CDR3 contains 16 residues. The CDR3 DNA sequence: TGTGCCAGCAGTCTCCCCGGCCTTTTACAGAACACTGAAGCTTTCTTT. It encodes CASSLPGLLQNTEAFF.

The chain links TRBV5-6 to TRBJ2-5; the D gene is possibly TRBD1 (6 bases). V shed 2 bases and J shed 4 bases, with 12 bases lying between them. The CDR3 runs 14 residues. Germline loops: CDR1 SGHDT, CDR2 YYEEEE. In DNA form, the CDR3 reads TGTGCCAGCAGCTTACAGGGCACGAGAGAGACCCAGTACTTC. Translating it yields CASSLQGTRETQYF. Complete variable domain (other parts from reference TRBV5-6 and TRBJ2-5): DAGVTQSPTHLIKTRGQQVTLRCSPKSGHDTVSWYQQALGQGPQFIFQYYEEEERQRGNFPDRFSGHQFPNYSSELNVNALLLGDSALYLCASSLQGTRETQYFGPGTRLLVL.

The V gene is TRBV2, the J gene TRBJ1-4; no reliable D call. Germline V gives CDR1 SNHLY, CDR2 FYNNEI. The ends were cut back, 8 bases at V and 6 bases at J, with 7 bases in the middle. CDR3 length: 11 amino acids. The CDR3 coding sequence is TGTGCCAGCGTCCTGGATGAAAAACTGTTTTTT. Amino acids: CASVLDEKLFF.

V and J are TRBV7-9 and TRBJ2-1, with 8 bases fitting TRBD1. V lost 6 bases, J lost 9 bases, and 7 bases stayed unmatched. Germline V gene sequence: CDR1 SEHNR, CDR2 FQNEAQ (reference sequence). This CDR3 is built from 13 residues. The CDR3 region has the DNA TGTGCCAGCAGAAGGACAGGGATTACTGAGCAGTTCTTC. It translates to CASRRTGITEQFF. Using reference TRBV7-9 and TRBJ2-1 for the parts outside the CDR3, the full variable domain is DTGVSQNPRHKITKRGQNVTFRCDPISEHNRLYWYRQTLGQGPEFLTYFQNEAQLEKSRLLSDRFSAERPKGSFSTLEIQRTEQGDSAMYLCASRRTGITEQFFGPGTRLTVL.

The rearrangement links TRBV19 to TRBJ2-5; D is perhaps TRBD1 (7 bases). The CDR3 runs to 13 residues. V was clipped by 6 bases and J by 5 bases, with 13 bases between them. The V gene's germline CDR1 is LNHDA and CDR2 SQIVND (reference sequence). The CDR3 DNA reads TGTGCCAGTAGGGGCAGGGGGGTGGAGACCCAGTACTTC. Its translation is CASRGRGVETQYF.

The rearrangement uses TRBV28 and TRBJ2-7, with D perhaps TRBD1 (6 bases). The CDR3 contains 15 residues. V was cut by 3 bases and J by 2 bases, with 14 bases left in between. The germline V gene has CDR1 MDHEN and CDR2 SYDVKM. DNA of the CDR3: TGTGCCAGCAGTTTTGAACCTGAGGGGGCCTACGAGCAGTACTTC. Encoded protein: CASSFEPEGAYEQYF. The whole variable domain, remainder taken from reference TRBV28 and TRBJ2-7, is DVKVTQSSRYLVKRTGEKVFLECVQDMDHENMFWYRQDPGLGLRLIYFSYDVKMKEKGDIPEGYSVSREKKERFSLILESASTNQTSMYLCASSFEPEGAYEQYFGPGTRLTVT.

The chain recombines TRBV7-6 with TRBJ2-1, with 9 bases identical to TRBD2. This CDR3 region has 15 residues. The J segment lost 4 bases and the V segment lost 6 bases, leaving 7 bases of the junction unmatched. Germline CDR1 and CDR2: SGHVS and FNYEAQ. The CDR3 DNA follows: TGTGCCAGCAGACCCAATAGCGGGGGATACAATGAGCAGTTCTTC. It is translated as CASRPNSGGYNEQFF.

J is TRBJ2-7 and V is TRBV14; TRBD1 is a possible D gene (5 bases). Germline V gene data show CDR1 as SGHDN and CDR2 as FVKESK. V lost 4 bases, J lost 2 bases, and 15 bases lay in between. This CDR3 contains 15 residues. Written as DNA, the CDR3 is TGTGCCAGCAGCCCCCTGGGGCGACGCGCCTACGAGCAGTACTTC. This gives the protein CASSPLGRRAYEQYF.

This chain joins TRBV10-2 and TRBJ1-1, with a weak D call TRBD1 (6 bases). CDR3 size: 16 residues. Trimming removed 6 bases from V and 1 base from J, with 18 bases in between. The V gene's germline CDR1 is WSHSY and CDR2 SAAADI. The DNA for the CDR3 is TGCGCCAGCAGAGATTCCGCACAGGGAAGGAACACTGAAGCTTTCTTT. It translates to CASRDSAQGRNTEAFF.

The J gene is TRBJ2-4, the V gene TRBV15; D gene ambiguous. The V end was cut by 0 bases, the J end by 1 base, with 7 bases between. The CDR3 totals 15 residues. Germline V gives CDR1 LNHNV, CDR2 YYDKDF (reference sequence). This CDR3 is CATSRETSAKNIQYF. The DNA for the CDR3 is TGTGCCACCAGCAGAGAGACCTCTGCCAAAAACATTCAGTACTTC.

The J gene is TRBJ1-2, the V gene TRBV7-3; 10 nucleotides agree with TRBD1. Germline V lookup: CDR1 SGHTA, CDR2 FQGTGA. V was pared by 2 bases and J by 7 bases, with 13 bases of the junction left unmatched. The CDR3 has 17 residues. The CDR3 loop is CASSLDGGDRGGGGYTF. Written as DNA, the CDR3 is TGTGCCAGCAGCTTAGATGGCGGGGACAGGGGAGGTGGTGGCTACACCTTC.

The chain is built from TRBV29-1 and TRBJ2-5, with 7 bases lining up with TRBD1. This CDR3 has 13 amino acids. With 3 bases clipped from V and 4 bases from J, the junction kept 5 bases outside the gene matches. Germline CDR1 is SQVTM and CDR2 is ANQGSEA. CDR3 region: CSVDWAGGETQYF. CDR3 sequence (DNA): TGCAGCGTTGACTGGGCAGGGGGAGAGACCCAGTACTTC.

The V gene is TRBV6-4, the J gene TRBJ2-3; 8 positions agree with TRBD2. V was clipped by 0 bases and J by 5 bases; unmatched bases: 7. This CDR3 spans 16 amino acids. The V gene's germline CDR1 is MRHNA and CDR2 SNTAGT. Here the CDR3 reads CASSDSELAGLDTQYF. The CDR3 DNA sequence: TGTGCCAGCAGTGACTCCGAGCTAGCGGGTCTAGATACGCAGTATTTT.

The CDR3 protein is CASSEGTPTGGGYTF. CDR3 DNA sequence: TGTGCCAGCAGCGAGGGGACACCGACTGGGGGTGGCTACACCTTC. This chain joins TRBV7-3 and TRBJ1-2, with a weak D call TRBD1 (6 bases). Per germline, CDR1 SGHTA and CDR2 FQGTGA. The CDR3 runs to 15 residues. V lost 5 bases to trimming and J lost 7 bases, with 20 bases between them.

CDR3 sequence: CASRGGVGLEQFF. The CDR3 coding sequence is TGTGCCAGCCGGGGGGGAGTGGGACTTGAGCAGTTCTTC. The V gene is TRBV2, the J gene TRBJ2-1; the match to TRBD2 covers 8 bases. Unmatched junction bases numbered 9, after V lost 8 bases and J lost 9 bases. The CDR3 totals 13 residues. Germline CDR1 SNHLY, CDR2 FYNNEI.

This clone appeared once. The rearrangement joins TRBV5-5 to TRBJ2-7, with 9 bases matching TRBD1. Germline lookup yields CDR1 SGHKS and CDR2 YYEKEE (reference sequence). This CDR3 spans 14 amino acids. Trimming took 1 base from V and 5 from J; bases not matched to a gene: 4. The CDR3 is CASSLLGTGNEQYF. The CDR3, as DNA: TGTGCCAGCAGCTTGCTTGGGACAGGGAACGAGCAGTACTTC.

The chain is built from TRBV10-3 and TRBJ2-1, with 14 bases lining up with TRBD2. Germline V lookup: CDR1 ENHRY, CDR2 SYGVKD. The length of the CDR3 is 18 residues. V was pared by 0 bases and J by 8 bases, with 9 bases of the junction left unmatched. This CDR3 reads CAISESRGGLAGVDEQFF. Here the CDR3 DNA reads TGTGCCATCAGTGAGTCGAGAGGGGGACTAGCGGGAGTTGATGAGCAGTTCTTC.

The J gene is TRBJ1-2, the V gene TRBV10-3; no definite D call. This CDR3 is 12 amino acids long. The ends were cut back, 0 bases at V and 3 bases at J, with 2 bases in the middle. Germline V gene data show CDR1 as ENHRY and CDR2 as SYGVKD. CDR3 protein: CAISESDYGYTF. The CDR3 coding sequence is TGTGCCATCAGTGAGTCCGACTATGGCTACACCTTC.

The CDR3 protein is CASSSTRNEQFF. The CDR3, as DNA: TGTGCCAGCAGTTCCACCCGAAATGAGCAGTTCTTC. The chain recombines TRBV6-1 with TRBJ2-1; D unclear. Trimming left V 5 bases short and J 7 bases short, with 9 bases between. Germline V gene data show CDR1 as MNHNS and CDR2 as SASEGT. CDR3 length equals 12 residues.

This sequence joins TRBV7-8 and TRBJ2-6; the D gene is possibly TRBD1 (6 bases). Germline V lookup: CDR1 SGHVS, CDR2 FQNEAQ. This CDR3 is 15 amino acids long. V was shortened by 8 bases and J by 4 bases, with 15 bases between the two germline ends. CDR3 residues: CASPNQGSGANVLTF. CDR3 nucleotide sequence: TGTGCCAGCCCAAACCAGGGGTCAGGGGCCAACGTCCTGACTTTC.

This chain joins TRBV27 and TRBJ1-4; D might be TRBD1 (6 bases). Trimming cost V 3 bases and J 1 base, with 18 bases left between them. Germline V gene data show CDR1 as MNHEY and CDR2 as SMNVEV (reference sequence). This CDR3 contains 18 residues. The CDR3 here is CASSLSGVTGGTNEKLFF. In nucleotides, the CDR3 is TGTGCCAGCAGTTTGTCCGGAGTGACAGGTGGAACTAATGAAAAACTGTTTTTT.